Described below is a single T cell receptor (beta chain) sequence and its context. The antigen is unknown. The sample originates from a study of CD8 T cells in ankylosing spondylitis. Study observations and caveats: Reactive arthritis synovial fluid and blood were previously reported to contain some motif variants. Within matched ankylosing spondylitis synovial fluid, disease-linked clones were reportedly significantly enriched. Ankylosing spondylitis blood appeared to be characterized by a TCR beta motif of under ten highly homologous variants.

Trimming took 0 bases from V and 10 from J, leaving 15 bases between them. CDR1 is DFQATT and CDR2 is SNEGSKA in the germline V gene (reference sequence). The CDR3 is made up of 14 amino acids. It was by quantitative 5'-RACE with molecular barcodes that TCR beta libraries were made. Using its own MiXCR run on the 5' RACE reads, TCRdb lists one record per CDR3 protein. The sample lists about 510,000 distinct CDR3 sequences, approximately 5% occurring once. The rearrangement links TRBV20-1 to TRBJ1-4, with unresolved D. The receptor was isolated from a male donor with ankylosing spondylitis. Sequenced input: blood, either unsorted or a sorted T cell fraction (not recorded which). The CDR3 sequence: CSARDLILEGKLFF. The DNA for the CDR3 is TGCAGTGCTAGAGATCTGATCCTAGAGGGAAAACTGTTTTTT.